The clone carrying this TCR beta chain was seen a few times. These data come from a study of T cell changes during pregnancy in multiple sclerosis. Data came from immunoSEQ multiplex PCR; TCRdb stores just in-frame clones and leaves some out. This repertoire shows roughly 42,000 clones, nearly 90% found once; its top ten account for more than 0.6%. The source was CD4+ T cells from peripheral blood mononuclear cells, collected in the first trimester of pregnancy. This receptor was obtained from a female donor with multiple sclerosis, enrolled in a pregnancy study.

CDR3 in DNA: TGCGCCAGCAGCTTGACCGGAGGGACCCCAAGAGGGACAGATACGCAGTATTTT. As protein: CASSLTGGTPRGTDTQYF. The V gene is TRBV5-1, the J gene TRBJ2-3; possible D gene TRBD2, 6 bases. This CDR3 is built from 18 residues. Per germline, CDR1 SGHRS and CDR2 YFSETQ. The V gene lost 1 base and the J gene lost 3 bases, with 21 bases spanning the gap. Full variable domain (missing parts from reference TRBV5-1 and TRBJ2-3): KAGVTQTPRYLIKTRGQQVTLSCSPISGHRSVSWYQQTPGQGLQFLFEYFSETQRNKGNFPGRFSGRQFSNSRSEMNVSTLELGDSALYLCASSLTGGTPRGTDTQYFGPGTRLTVL.